One sample yielded the 24 T cell receptor beta chains listed below, sequenced in a study of T cells in Graves' hyperthyroidism and ophthalmopathy. From RNA transcripts, TCR beta CDR3 regions were amplified. HTBI primers were employed in a first-round RT-PCR of the TCR CDR3. Each CDR3 protein is one row after TCRdb ran MiXCR on the multiplex PCR reads. The table lists around 600,000 distinct CDR3 sequences, roughly 15% of them singletons. The source material was blood. These receptors came from a woman aged 45-59 years with Graves' ophthalmopathy.

In this sample, this clonotype turned up many times. The genes are TRBV2 and TRBJ2-2, with D possibly matching TRBD2 (6 bases). Deletions cut 7 bases from V and 4 bases from J, with 16 bases between. CDR3 length: 15 amino acids. CDR1 SNHLY and CDR2 FYNNEI come from the germline V gene. The CDR3 region is CASTPSRGGTGELFF. CDR3 DNA: TGTGCCAGCACCCCTAGTCGGGGAGGCACCGGGGAGCTGTTTTTT.

In this sample, this clonotype turned up many times. The chain links TRBV5-8 to TRBJ2-7; D is uncertain. V gave up 1 base and J gave up 3 bases, with 5 bases separating them. Germline CDR1 and CDR2: SGHTS and YDEGEE. CDR3 length equals 12 residues. As DNA, the CDR3 is TGTGCCAGCAGCTTGCCGAACTACGAGCAGTACTTC. The encoded protein is CASSLPNYEQYF. Full variable domain (missing parts from reference TRBV5-8 and TRBJ2-7): EAGVTQSPTHLIKTRGQQATLRCSPISGHTSVYWYQQALGLGLQFLLWYDEGEERNRGNFPPRFSGRQFPNYSSELNVNALELEDSALYLCASSLPNYEQYFGPGTRLTVT.

The chain carries TRBV20-1 and TRBJ1-1, with D tentatively TRBD1 (6 bases). CDR3 length: 17 residues. Germline V gene data show CDR1 as DFQATT and CDR2 as SNEGSKA (reference sequence). V lost 0 bases to trimming and J lost 2 bases, with 19 bases between them. CDR3 in amino acids: CSARENGGQGFNTEAFF. DNA for the CDR3: TGCAGTGCTAGAGAAAATGGCGGCCAGGGGTTCAACACTGAAGCTTTCTTT.

This chain links TRBV4-3 with TRBJ2-2, with D uncertain. The germline V gene has CDR1 LGHNA and CDR2 YSLEER. V was trimmed by 0 bases and J by 7 bases, leaving 6 bases between them. The CDR3 is made up of 13 amino acids. The CDR3 nucleotides are TGCGCCAGCAGCCAAGATTGGGGCGGGGAGCTGTTTTTT. This encodes CASSQDWGGELFF.

This clonotype was seen repeatedly, ten times or more. In DNA, the CDR3 is TGTGCCACCAGTGATTCCTCTCAGGGAGGCTCCTACAATGAGCAGTTCTTC. Translated, it gives CATSDSSQGGSYNEQFF. V and J are TRBV24-1 and TRBJ2-1; D might be TRBD2 (6 bases). The CDR3 covers 17 residues. Looked up from germline, CDR1 is KGHDR and CDR2 is SFDVKD. V lost 2 bases to trimming and J lost 0 bases, with 13 bases between them.

This sequence joins TRBV27 and TRBJ1-6; D remains ambiguous. Germline V gene data show CDR1 as MNHEY and CDR2 as SMNVEV (reference sequence). The V end lost 3 bases, the J end lost 5 bases, and 14 bases lay between the germline ends. CDR3 length: 16 residues. In DNA, the CDR3 is TGTGCCAGCAGTTTTCTCGGCTTGGGCGATAATTCACCCCTCCACTTT. This encodes CASSFLGLGDNSPLHF.

CDR3 loop: CSGLTGKDYGYTF. CDR3 DNA: TGCAGCGGCTTGACAGGGAAAGACTATGGCTACACCTTC. J is TRBJ1-2 and V is TRBV29-1; TRBD1 matches at 7 bases. J gave up 3 bases and V 7 bases, and 8 bases lay outside the gene matches. The CDR3 length is 13 residues. In germline, CDR1 is SQVTM, CDR2 ANQGSEA.

This clonotype has at least ten counts. This chain joins TRBV28 and TRBJ2-1; D gene uncertain. The V end was cut by 5 bases, the J end by 6 bases, with 11 bases between. Germline V gives CDR1 MDHEN, CDR2 SYDVKM. The CDR3 is made up of 13 amino acids. For the CDR3, the DNA is TGTGCCAGCAGTAGACCAGTTGGCAATGAGCAGTTCTTC. Translating gives CASSRPVGNEQFF.

V and J are TRBV24-1 and TRBJ2-1; D is uncertain. The CDR3 totals 12 residues. V was pared by 7 bases and J by 4 bases, with 7 bases between. In germline, CDR1 is KGHDR, CDR2 SFDVKD. CDR3 DNA sequence: TGTGCCACCAGGACACGATACAATGAGCAGTTCTTC. Translation gives CATRTRYNEQFF.

The rearrangement joins TRBV5-4 to TRBJ2-7; 12 bases line up with TRBD2. Germline loops: CDR1 SGHNT, CDR2 YYREEE (reference sequence). The trim removed 10 bases at V and 3 bases at J, leaving 14 bases unmatched. The CDR3 has 16 residues. CDR3 protein: CAASGRLAGVNYEQYF. The DNA of the CDR3 is TGTGCCGCATCGGGTCGACTAGCGGGAGTGAACTACGAGCAGTACTTC.

Concerning this clonotype: This may come from a read error, since a much larger clone is one base off. No conserved phenylalanine or tryptophan is present at the end of the CDR3, so a read error is the likely explanation. This rearrangement joins TRBV7-9 to TRBJ2-7; 12 bases match TRBD2. Germline loops: CDR1 SEHNR, CDR2 FQNEAQ (reference sequence). This CDR3 is built from 17 residues. V lost 3 bases to trimming and J lost 3 bases; unmatched junction nucleotides: 9. The CDR3 region has the DNA TGTGCCAGCAGCTTGGGCGGACTAGCGGGGCAATTCTACGAGCAGTACCTC. Amino acids: CASSLGGLAGQFYEQYL.

The genes are TRBV14 and TRBJ2-1, with 10 nucleotides matching TRBD2. CDR1 is SGHDN and CDR2 is FVKESK in the germline V gene. The CDR3 runs to 17 residues. V lost 1 base to trimming and J lost 7 bases; unmatched junction nucleotides: 10. In DNA, the CDR3 is TGTGCCAGCAGCCAAGCGGTGGGACTAGCGAGAGGGAATGAGCAGTTCTTC. Its translation: CASSQAVGLARGNEQFF.

At least ten counts were recorded for this clonotype. DNA of the CDR3: TGTGCCACCAGCAGAGAGGGTGGCGGGAGAGGGAATGAGCAGTTCTTC. Translation: CATSREGGGRGNEQFF. J is TRBJ2-1 and V is TRBV15, with 7 nucleotides matching TRBD2. CDR1 is LNHNV and CDR2 is YYDKDF in the germline V gene (reference sequence). The CDR3 sequence is 16 residues long. The V segment lost 0 bases and the J segment 7 bases; nucleotides outside the gene matches: 9.

In its sample, this clonotype was seen many times. The chain joins TRBV18 to TRBJ2-5, with 7 positions matching TRBD1. CDR3 length: 15 residues. Germline V CDR1 and CDR2: KGHSH, LQKENI. With V trimmed by 0 bases and J by 1 base, 2 bases remained unmatched. As DNA, the CDR3 is TGTGCCAGCTCACCACCGACAGGGCCCCAAGAGACCCAGTACTTC. It encodes CASSPPTGPQETQYF.

This clonotype was detected ten times or more. The chain combines TRBV18 with TRBJ1-1; no definite D call. The CDR3 consists of 15 residues. V was pared by 1 base and J by 5 bases, with 14 bases between. CDR1 is KGHSH and CDR2 is LQKENI in the germline V gene. CDR3 coding DNA: TGTGCCAGCTCACCACTTCCCACCTCCTGGACTGAAGCTTTCTTT. Its translation is CASSPLPTSWTEAFF.

This clonotype was observed many times. This chain connects TRBV12-3 or TRBV12-4 to TRBJ2-7; tentative D call: TRBD1 (6 bases). The CDR3 has 14 amino acids. The germline V and J ends were trimmed by 6 bases and 2 bases, with 14 bases remaining between them. CDR3 DNA sequence: TGTGCCAGCAGAAGGACAGACTTCCCCTACGAGCAGTACTTC. The encoded protein is CASRRTDFPYEQYF.

This clonotype was picked up many times. J is TRBJ1-5 and V is TRBV7-8; 10 bases align to TRBD1. CDR3 length equals 15 residues. Germline CDR1 reads SGHVS; CDR2 reads FQNEAQ. V shed 5 bases, J shed 6 bases, and the junction held 7 bases outside the gene matches. For the CDR3, the DNA is TGTGCCAGCAGCCCCCGGGACAGGGGTGGTCAGCCCCAGCATTTT. Protein product: CASSPRDRGGQPQHF.

This clonotype was seen ten or more times. The chain carries TRBV12-3 or TRBV12-4 and TRBJ2-1; maybe TRBD1 (5 bases). V shed 6 bases and J shed 6 bases, with 18 bases lying between them. The length of the CDR3 is 15 residues. CDR3 sequence reads: CASSSPGYGPNEQFF. For the CDR3, the DNA is TGTGCCAGCAGCAGCCCAGGGTATGGCCCCAATGAGCAGTTCTTC.

This clonotype was observed many times. The rearrangement joins TRBV11-2 to TRBJ2-7; 9 nucleotides align to TRBD2. V dropped 4 bases and J dropped 0; count of bases not matched to a gene: 10. There are 17 residues in the CDR3. CDR1 and CDR2 from the germline V gene are SGHAT and FQNNGV. The CDR3 sequence is CASSSFRGTSSSYEQYF. The CDR3 DNA follows: TGTGCCAGCAGCTCTTTTCGTGGGACTAGCTCCTCCTACGAGCAGTACTTC.

This clonotype came up a few times. V gene TRBV7-3 combines with J gene TRBJ2-2; 9 bases line up with TRBD2. The CDR3 contains 16 residues. The germline gives CDR1 SGHTA, CDR2 FQGTGA. V gave up 4 bases and J gave up 2 bases; unmatched junction bases: 5. CDR3 nucleotides: TGTGCCAGCAGCTCTCTAGCGGGACTAAACACCGGGGAGCTGTTTTTT. Its translation is CASSSLAGLNTGELFF.

As to this clonotype: A much larger clonotype is one base distant, so this may be a read error. The CDR3 DNA is TGTGCCAGCAGTTTATGGTCGGGACTAGCGAACTGCGAGCAGTACTTC. Translating it yields CASSLWSGLANCEQYF. The rearrangement uses TRBV28 and TRBJ2-7; 10 bases agree with TRBD2. CDR1 is MDHEN, CDR2 SYDVKM, per germline. The junction had 8 bases not matched to a gene; V was cut back by 0 bases and J by 6 bases. This CDR3 contains 16 residues. Full variable domain (rest looked up from reference TRBV28 and TRBJ2-7): DVKVTQSSRYLVKRTGEKVFLECVQDMDHENMFWYRQDPGLGLRLIYFSYDVKMKEKGDIPEGYSVSREKKERFSLILESASTNQTSMYLCASSLWSGLANCEQYFGPGTRLTVT.

The chain links TRBV4-3 to TRBJ1-3; the match to TRBD1 covers 8 bases. Losses at the gene ends were 4 bases for V and 2 bases for J; bases not matched to a gene: 4. Germline V gives CDR1 LGHNA, CDR2 YSLEER. The CDR3 runs to 15 residues. Here the CDR3 DNA reads TGCGCCAGCAGCCCCGACAGGGGACCTGGAAACACCATATATTTT. This codes for CASSPDRGPGNTIYF.

This clonotype was seen many times. V gene TRBV30 combines with J gene TRBJ1-2; 9 nucleotides align to TRBD1. The CDR3 consists of 14 residues. Germline values: CDR1 GTSNPN, CDR2 SVGIG (reference sequence). V lost 2 bases to trimming and J lost 5 bases; unmatched junction nucleotides: 6. CDR3 sequence: CAWSRRGQGYGYTF. The CDR3 DNA sequence: TGTGCCTGGAGTCGCCGAGGACAGGGGTATGGCTACACCTTC.

This clonotype was found many times. The chain is built from TRBV7-3 and TRBJ1-1; D call uncertain. The germline V gene encodes CDR1 SGHTA and CDR2 FQGTGA. Deletions cut 6 bases from V and 2 bases from J, with 10 bases between. This CDR3 has 13 amino acids. CDR3 region: CASSRTKNTEAFF. As DNA, the CDR3 is TGTGCCAGCAGTCGAACCAAAAACACTGAAGCTTTCTTT.